The clone carrying this TCR beta chain was found many times. Its antigen is undetermined. V was trimmed by 4 bases and J by 2 bases, leaving 15 bases between them. CDR3 length: 15 amino acids. The V gene's germline CDR1 is LGHNA and CDR2 YSLEER. The source of the sample is a study of T cell repertoires in cytomegalovirus infection. Study-level background: From public TCR beta signatures came an indication of both CMV infection and matching HLA type.

TCRdb re-analysed the reads in MiXCR, keeping a single row per CDR3 protein. Among 400,000 to 600,000 distinct CDR3 sequences listed, about 42% were seen once. Whole-study results and caveats: In two of eight donors, the top clonotype was HLA-C-restricted CMV-specific.

This sample comprised cultured PBMCs, obtained from culture after CMV antigen stimulation. This rearrangement joins TRBV4-3 to TRBJ2-7; D may be TRBD1 or TRBD2 (5 bases each). The origin of this receptor is a human donor in good health (CMV status not recorded). Some clones in this sample may be carry-over from other donors' samples. The CDR3 region has the DNA TGCGCCAGCAGCCGGGACGGGTTAGGGACCTACGAGCAGTACTTC. Encoded protein: CASSRDGLGTYEQYF.